This TCR beta chain derives from a study of T cell responses to AZD1222 COVID-19 vaccine. Turning to the study itself: Analyses pooled second doses at about 4 or about 12 weeks. Notes on the study in general: Recipients of two AZD1222 doses showed rising Spike-specific TCR breadth and depth. Baseline seropositivity characterized only a handful of AZD1222 recipients. The span of vaccine-associated CD4 TCRs extended across spike, with dominance at 160-218 and 743-854.

This clone has only a few counts. Antigen unknown. TCRdb's copy holds only in-frame clones and misses some; the assay was immunoSEQ multiplex PCR. Of 100,000 to 150,000 clones in the sample, 70% to 90% were seen once. This CDR3 has 12 amino acids. V was shortened by 6 bases and J by 6 bases, with 12 bases between the two germline ends. CDR1 and CDR2 from the germline V gene are MNHEY and SVGEGT. The input for sequencing was peripheral blood, taken on day 0 of AZD1222 vaccination. The clonotype was recovered from an adult in good health. The V call is TRBV6-2 or TRBV6-3, the J call TRBJ2-7; a possible D gene is TRBD1 (6 bases). CDR3: CASSWARGEQYF. CDR3 sequence (DNA): TGTGCCAGCAGCTGGGCCAGGGGCGAGCAGTACTTC.